These 5 T cell receptor beta chains came from one sample sequenced in a study of T cells in Graves' hyperthyroidism and ophthalmopathy. TCR beta CDR3 regions were amplified from RNA. In the first-round RT-PCR of the TCR CDR3, the HTBI primer set was used. TCRdb processed the multiplex PCR reads anew with MiXCR; each CDR3 protein has one entry. Seen here are some 570,000 distinct CDR3 sequences, 13% to 15% observed once, and the top ten hold 6.5% to 9%. Source material: blood. These receptors came from a young woman with Graves' ophthalmopathy.

In its sample, this clonotype was seen many times. The rearrangement links TRBV7-8 to TRBJ2-7; 12 bases are a match to TRBD1. This CDR3 spans 17 amino acids. Germline CDR1 and CDR2: SGHVS and FQNEAQ. Germline trimming cut 1 base from V and 4 bases from J; bases unmatched to any gene: 8. The chain's CDR3 is CASSLEAGTGGRYEQYF. The CDR3 DNA reads as TGTGCCAGCAGCTTAGAGGCCGGGACAGGGGGCCGGTACGAGCAGTACTTC.

At least ten counts were recorded for this clonotype. The V gene is TRBV20-1, the J gene TRBJ2-7; 10 nucleotides agree with TRBD2. V shed 3 bases and J 3 bases; nucleotides not matched to a gene: 8. The CDR3 spans 15 residues. Per germline, CDR1 DFQATT and CDR2 SNEGSKA (reference sequence). The CDR3 sequence is CSASSSGSVNYEQYF. CDR3 nucleotides: TGCAGTGCTAGTTCTAGCGGGAGTGTCAACTACGAGCAGTACTTC.

This clonotype was counted between two and nine times. The chain uses TRBV6-6 and TRBJ1-2; perhaps TRBD1 as D (5 bases). CDR1 and CDR2 from the germline V gene are MNHNY and SVGAGI (reference sequence). This CDR3 has 15 amino acids. V lost 0 bases, J lost 4 bases, and 12 bases lay in between. CDR3 loop: CASSYSGGVGYGYTF. CDR3 nucleotide sequence: TGTGCCAGCAGTTACTCGGGGGGGGTGGGCTATGGCTACACCTTC.

This rearrangement joins TRBV7-9 to TRBJ1-2; TRBD1 matches 10 bases. CDR1 is SEHNR, CDR2 FQNEAQ, per germline (reference sequence). V was pared by 4 bases and J by 2 bases, with 4 bases of the junction left unmatched. The CDR3 totals 15 residues. The CDR3: CASSWGGQGNYGYTF. The CDR3 coding sequence is TGTGCCAGCAGCTGGGGGGGACAGGGGAACTATGGCTACACCTTC.

This clonotype was counted at least ten times. The CDR3 spells CASSANTYEQYF. The CDR3 nucleotides read TGTGCCAGCAGTGCGAATACCTACGAGCAGTACTTC. The rearrangement uses TRBV28 and TRBJ2-7; no firm D call. The ends were cut back, 5 bases at V and 2 bases at J, with 7 bases in the middle. Germline V CDR1 and CDR2: MDHEN, SYDVKM. The CDR3 has 12 residues.